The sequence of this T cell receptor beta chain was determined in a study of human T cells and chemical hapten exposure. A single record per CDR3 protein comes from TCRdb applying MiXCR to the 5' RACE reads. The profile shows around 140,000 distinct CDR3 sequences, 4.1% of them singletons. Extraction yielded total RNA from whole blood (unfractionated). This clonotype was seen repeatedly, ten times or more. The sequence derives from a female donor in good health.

The CDR3 here is CASSLGLTGKDEKLFF. Written as DNA, the CDR3 is TGTGCCAGCAGTCTAGGGTTGACAGGGAAGGATGAAAAACTGTTTTTT. This rearrangement joins TRBV28 to TRBJ1-4, with 7 bases aligning to TRBD1. V gave up 5 bases and J gave up 6 bases; unmatched junction bases: 12. Per germline, CDR1 MDHEN and CDR2 SYDVKM. The CDR3 loop spans 16 amino acids.